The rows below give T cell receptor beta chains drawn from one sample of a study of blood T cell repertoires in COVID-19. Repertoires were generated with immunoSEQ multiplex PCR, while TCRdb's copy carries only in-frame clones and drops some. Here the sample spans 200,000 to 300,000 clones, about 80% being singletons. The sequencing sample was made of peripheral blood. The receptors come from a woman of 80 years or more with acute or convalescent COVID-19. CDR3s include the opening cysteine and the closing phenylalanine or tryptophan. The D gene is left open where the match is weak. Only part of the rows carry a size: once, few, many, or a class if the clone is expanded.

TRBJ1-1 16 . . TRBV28 CASSSIGGGMNTEAFF TGTGCCAGCAGTTCCATAGGGGGGGGGATGAACACTGAAGCTTTCTTT
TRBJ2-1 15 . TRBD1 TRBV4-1 CASSHQRDRVYEQFF TGCGCCAGCAGCCACCAAAGGGACAGGGTCTATGAGCAGTTCTTC
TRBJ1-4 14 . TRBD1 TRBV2 CASTETGAYEKLFF TGTGCCAGCACGGAGACAGGGGCTTATGAAAAACTGTTTTTT
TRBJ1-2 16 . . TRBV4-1 CASSQDRTGSSYGYTF TGCGCCAGCAGCCAAGATAGGACGGGGTCTAGCTATGGCTACACCTTC
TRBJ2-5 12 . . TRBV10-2 CASSGGLETQYF TGCGCCAGCAGCGGGGGGCTAGAGACCCAGTACTTC
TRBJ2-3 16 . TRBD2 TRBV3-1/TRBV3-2 CASSYQAGGRTDTQYF TGTGCCAGCAGCTATCAAGCGGGGGGGCGGACAGATACGCAGTATTTT
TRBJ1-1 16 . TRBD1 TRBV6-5 CASSSRQGATDTEAFF TGTGCCAGCAGTTCCCGACAGGGCGCGACGGACACTGAAGCTTTCTTT
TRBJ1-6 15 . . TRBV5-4 CASSLTVGENSPLHF TGTGCCAGCAGCTTGACAGTCGGTGAGAATTCACCCCTCCACTTT
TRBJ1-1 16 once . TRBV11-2 CASSLDAGWRNTEAFF TGTGCCAGCAGCTTAGATGCGGGGTGGCGGAACACTGAAGCTTTCTTT
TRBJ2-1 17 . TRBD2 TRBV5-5 CASSSSGGGSSYNEQFF TGTGCCAGCAGCTCCTCGGGCGGGGGGAGCTCCTACAATGAGCAGTTCTTC
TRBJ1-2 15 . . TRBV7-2 CASSLVSGANYGYTF TGTGCCAGCAGCTTAGTCTCGGGGGCTAACTATGGCTACACCTTC
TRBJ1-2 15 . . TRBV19 CASSIGEGRGYGYTF TGTGCCAGTAGTATCGGCGAGGGTCGGGGCTATGGCTACACCTTC
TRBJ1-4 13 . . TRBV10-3 CAIRGGVSEKLFF TGTGCCATCAGGGGGGGGGTGTCTGAAAAACTGTTTTTT
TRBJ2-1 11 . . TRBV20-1 CSAPRGEEQFF TGCAGTGCTCCCAGGGGGGAGGAGCAGTTCTTC
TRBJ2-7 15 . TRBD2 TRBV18 CASSPNAGGSYEQYF TGTGCCAGCTCACCAAACGCGGGGGGGAGCTACGAGCAGTACTTC
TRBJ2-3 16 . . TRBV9 CASSPRTVLSADTQYF TGTGCCAGCAGCCCCCGGACAGTCCTATCGGCAGATACGCAGTATTTT
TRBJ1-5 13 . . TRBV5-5 CASSLDFWQPQHF TGTGCCAGCAGCTTGGACTTCTGGCAGCCCCAGCATTTT
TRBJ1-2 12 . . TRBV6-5 CASSYSGADYTF TGTGCCAGCAGTTACTCGGGGGCGGACTACACCTTC
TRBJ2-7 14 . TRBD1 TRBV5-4 CASSEQGGPYEQYF TGTGCCAGCAGCGAACAGGGGGGTCCCTACGAGCAGTACTTC
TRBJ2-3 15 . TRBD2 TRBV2 CASSERAGGPDTQYF TGTGCCAGCAGTGAAAGGGCGGGGGGCCCCGATACGCAGTATTTT
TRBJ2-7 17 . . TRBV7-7 CASSLGGGRDHSYEQYF TGTGCTAGCAGCTTAGGGGGGGGGCGAGATCATTCCTACGAGCAGTACTTC
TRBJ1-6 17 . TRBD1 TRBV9 CASSVGGFDRGDSPLHF TGTGCCAGCAGCGTAGGAGGATTTGACAGGGGTGATTCACCCCTCCACTTT
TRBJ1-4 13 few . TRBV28 CASRSGGNEKLFF TGTGCCAGCAGAAGCGGCGGGAATGAAAAACTGTTTTTT
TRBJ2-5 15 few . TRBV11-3 CASSPGGKVQETQYF TGTGCCAGCAGCCCAGGAGGGAAGGTCCAAGAGACCCAGTACTTC
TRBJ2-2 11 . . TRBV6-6 CATAGTGELFF TGTGCCACCGCCGGCACCGGGGAGCTGTTTTTT
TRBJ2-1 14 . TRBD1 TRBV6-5 CASRQGYSYNEQFF TGTGCCAGCAGACAGGGGTACTCCTACAATGAGCAGTTCTTC
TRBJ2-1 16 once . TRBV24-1 CATSERAGSSYNEQFF TGTGCCACCAGTGAGCGCGCGGGTAGCTCCTACAATGAGCAGTTCTTC
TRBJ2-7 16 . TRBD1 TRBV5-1 CASSWAPGQGSYEQYF TGCGCCAGCAGCTGGGCTCCGGGACAGGGGAGCTACGAGCAGTACTTC
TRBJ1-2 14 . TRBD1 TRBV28 CASSRDGTGLGYTF TGTGCCAGCAGCAGAGACGGGACAGGGCTAGGCTACACCTTC
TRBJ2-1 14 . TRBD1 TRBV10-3 CAISGGQGYNEQFF TGTGCCATCAGTGGGGGACAGGGTTACAATGAGCAGTTCTTC
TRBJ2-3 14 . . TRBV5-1 CASSLGSGTDTQYF TGCGCCAGCAGCTTGGGTAGTGGCACAGATACGCAGTATTTT
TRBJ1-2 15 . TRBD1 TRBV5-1 CASSPGTGGFGGYTF TGCGCCAGCAGCCCGGGGACAGGGGGCTTCGGAGGCTACACCTTC
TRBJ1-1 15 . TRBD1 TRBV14 CASSQRDRVNTEAFF TGTGCCAGCAGCCAAAGAGACAGGGTGAACACTGAAGCTTTCTTT
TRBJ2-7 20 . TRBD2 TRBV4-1 CASSPRPGLAGGNLPLEQYF TGCGCCAGCAGCCCCAGACCAGGACTAGCGGGGGGGAACCTCCCCCTCGAGCAGTACTTC
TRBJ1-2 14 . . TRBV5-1 CASSSSEWAGGYTF TGCGCCAGCAGCTCGTCAGAGTGGGCGGGTGGCTACACCTTC
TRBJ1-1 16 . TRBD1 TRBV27 CASSSGQGVVGTEAFF TGTGCCAGCAGTTCGGGACAGGGGGTGGTGGGCACTGAAGCTTTCTTT
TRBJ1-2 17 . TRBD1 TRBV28 CASSSVGQGPTPYGYTF TGTGCCAGCAGTTCCGTGGGACAGGGCCCTACTCCTTATGGCTACACCTTC
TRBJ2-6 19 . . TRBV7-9 CASSLAGQRVTSGANVLTF TGTGCCAGCAGCTTAGCCGGACAGAGGGTAACCTCTGGGGCCAACGTCCTGACTTTC
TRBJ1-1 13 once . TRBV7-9 CASTTVKNTEAFF TGTGCCAGCACGACAGTCAAGAACACTGAAGCTTTCTTT
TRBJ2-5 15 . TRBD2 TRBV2 CASRLAGNGEETQYF TGTGCCAGCAGACTAGCGGGGAACGGCGAAGAGACCCAGTACTTC